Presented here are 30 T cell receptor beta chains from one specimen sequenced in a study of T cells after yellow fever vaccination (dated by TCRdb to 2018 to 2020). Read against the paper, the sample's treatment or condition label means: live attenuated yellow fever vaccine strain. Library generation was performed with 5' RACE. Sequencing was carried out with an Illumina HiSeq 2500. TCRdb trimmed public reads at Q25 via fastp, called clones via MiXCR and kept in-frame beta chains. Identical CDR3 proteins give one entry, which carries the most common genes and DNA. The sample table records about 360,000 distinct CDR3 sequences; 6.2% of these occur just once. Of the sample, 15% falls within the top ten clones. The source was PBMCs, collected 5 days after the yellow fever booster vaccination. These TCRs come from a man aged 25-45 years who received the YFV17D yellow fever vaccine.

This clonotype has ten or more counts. In DNA, the CDR3 is TGTGCCAGCAGCTGGAAAACCTTAGCGGGGTCCACAGATACGCAGTATTTT. Translated, it gives CASSWKTLAGSTDTQYF. The V and J genes are TRBV7-2 and TRBJ2-3; TRBD2 agrees at 8 bases. V gave up 4 bases and J gave up 2 bases; unmatched junction bases: 11. Germline V gives CDR1 SGHTA, CDR2 FQGNSA. The CDR3 is made up of 17 amino acids. Supplemented by reference TRBV7-2 and TRBJ2-3, the full variable domain reads GAGVSQSPSNKVTEKGKDVELRCDPISGHTALYWYRQSLGQGLEFLIYFQGNSAPDKSGLPSDRFSAERTGGSVSTLTIQRTQQEDSAVYLCASSWKTLAGSTDTQYFGPGTRLTVL.

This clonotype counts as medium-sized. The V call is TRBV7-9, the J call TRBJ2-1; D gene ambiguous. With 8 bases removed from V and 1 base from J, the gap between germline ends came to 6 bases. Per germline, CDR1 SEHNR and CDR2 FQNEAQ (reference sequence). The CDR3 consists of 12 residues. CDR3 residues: CASARSYNEQFF. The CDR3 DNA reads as TGTGCCAGCGCACGATCCTACAATGAGCAGTTCTTC.

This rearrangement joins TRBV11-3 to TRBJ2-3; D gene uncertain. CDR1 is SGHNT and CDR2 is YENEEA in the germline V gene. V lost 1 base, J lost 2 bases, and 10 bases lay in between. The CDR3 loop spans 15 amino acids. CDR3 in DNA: TGTGCCAGCAGCTTAGGCGGTTCTTACACAGATACGCAGTATTTT. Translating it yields CASSLGGSYTDTQYF.

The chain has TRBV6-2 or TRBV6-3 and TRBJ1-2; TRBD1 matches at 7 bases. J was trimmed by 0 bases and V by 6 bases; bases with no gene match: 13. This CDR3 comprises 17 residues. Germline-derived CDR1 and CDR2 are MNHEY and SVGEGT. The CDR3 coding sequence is TGTGCCAGCAGCCGACGTTTGACAGGGACAACTAACTATGGCTACACCTTC. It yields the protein CASSRRLTGTTNYGYTF.

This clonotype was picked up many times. CDR3 DNA: TGCAGCGTTACCTCAGGCGCCGGGGAGCTGTTTTTT. This sequence encodes CSVTSGAGELFF. This sequence joins TRBV29-1 and TRBJ2-2, with unresolved D. Trimming took off 5 bases at V and 6 bases at J, with 10 bases between the two ends. This CDR3 has 12 amino acids. Germline V lookup: CDR1 SQVTM, CDR2 ANQGSEA.

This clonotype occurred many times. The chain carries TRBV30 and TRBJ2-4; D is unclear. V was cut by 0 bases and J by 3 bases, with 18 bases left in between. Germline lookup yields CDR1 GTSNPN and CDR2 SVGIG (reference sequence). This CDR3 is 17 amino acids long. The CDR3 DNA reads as TGTGCCTGGAGTGTCTATATGTACACAGTGAGCAAAAACATTCAGTACTTC. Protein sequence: CAWSVYMYTVSKNIQYF.

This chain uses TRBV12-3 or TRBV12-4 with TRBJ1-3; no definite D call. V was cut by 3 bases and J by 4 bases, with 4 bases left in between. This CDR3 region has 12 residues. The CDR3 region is CASSLQGNTIYF. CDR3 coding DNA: TGTGCCAGCAGTTTGCAAGGAAACACCATATATTTT.

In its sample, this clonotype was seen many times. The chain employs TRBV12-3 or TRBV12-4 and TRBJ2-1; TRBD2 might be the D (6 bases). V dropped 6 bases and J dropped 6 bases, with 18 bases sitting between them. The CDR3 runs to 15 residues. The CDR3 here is CASRTMGRDGNEQFF. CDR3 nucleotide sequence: TGTGCCAGCAGAACAATGGGGCGGGATGGCAATGAGCAGTTCTTC.

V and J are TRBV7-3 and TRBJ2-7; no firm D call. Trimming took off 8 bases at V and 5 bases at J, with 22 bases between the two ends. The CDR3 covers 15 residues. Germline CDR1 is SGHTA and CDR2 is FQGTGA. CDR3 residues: CASSLRRAGTHEQYF. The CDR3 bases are TGTGCCAGCTCTCTCCGCCGGGCAGGAACCCACGAGCAGTACTTC. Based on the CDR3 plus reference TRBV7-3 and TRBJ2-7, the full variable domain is GAGVSQTPSNKVTEKGKYVELRCDPISGHTALYWYRQSLGQGPEFLIYFQGTGAADDSGLPNDRFFAVRPEGSVSTLKIQRTERGDSAVYLCASSLRRAGTHEQYFGPGTRLTVT.

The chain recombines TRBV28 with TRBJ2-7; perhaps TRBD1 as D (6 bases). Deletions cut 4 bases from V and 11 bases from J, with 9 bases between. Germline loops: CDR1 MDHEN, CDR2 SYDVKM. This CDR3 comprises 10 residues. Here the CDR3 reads CASSSGVEYF. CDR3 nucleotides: TGTGCCAGCAGTTCAGGGGTTGAGTACTTC.

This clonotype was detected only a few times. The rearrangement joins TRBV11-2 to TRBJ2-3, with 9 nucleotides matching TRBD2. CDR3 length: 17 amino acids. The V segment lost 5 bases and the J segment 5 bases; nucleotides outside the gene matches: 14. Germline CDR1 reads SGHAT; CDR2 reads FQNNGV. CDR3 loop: CASSPRRPSGTIDTQYF. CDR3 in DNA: TGTGCCAGCAGCCCCAGGAGGCCTAGCGGGACGATAGATACGCAGTATTTT.

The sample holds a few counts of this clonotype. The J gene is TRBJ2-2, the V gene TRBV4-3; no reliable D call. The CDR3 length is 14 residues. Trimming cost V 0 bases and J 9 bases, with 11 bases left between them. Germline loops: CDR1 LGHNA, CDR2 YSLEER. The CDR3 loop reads CASSQDPEVRELFF. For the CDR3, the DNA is TGCGCCAGCAGCCAAGATCCTGAGGTACGGGAGCTGTTTTTT.

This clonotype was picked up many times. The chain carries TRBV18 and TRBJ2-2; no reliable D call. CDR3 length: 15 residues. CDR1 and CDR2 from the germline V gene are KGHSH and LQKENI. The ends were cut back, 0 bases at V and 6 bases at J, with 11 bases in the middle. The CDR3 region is CASSPPDSVAGELFF. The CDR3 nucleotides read TGTGCCAGCTCACCACCGGATTCCGTAGCCGGGGAGCTGTTTTTT.

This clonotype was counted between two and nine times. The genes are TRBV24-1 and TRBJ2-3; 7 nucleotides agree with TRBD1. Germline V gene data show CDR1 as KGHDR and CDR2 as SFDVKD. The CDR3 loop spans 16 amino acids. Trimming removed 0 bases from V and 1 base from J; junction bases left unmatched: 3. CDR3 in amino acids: CATSDLYRGGTDTQYF. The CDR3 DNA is TGTGCCACCAGTGATTTGTACAGGGGCGGCACAGATACGCAGTATTTT.

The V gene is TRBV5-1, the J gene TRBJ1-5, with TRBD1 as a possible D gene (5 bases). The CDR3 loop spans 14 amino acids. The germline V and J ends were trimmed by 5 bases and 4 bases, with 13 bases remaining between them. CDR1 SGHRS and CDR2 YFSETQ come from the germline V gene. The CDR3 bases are TGCGCCAGCAGACCGGACATCACGAATCAGCCCCAGCATTTT. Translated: CASRPDITNQPQHF.

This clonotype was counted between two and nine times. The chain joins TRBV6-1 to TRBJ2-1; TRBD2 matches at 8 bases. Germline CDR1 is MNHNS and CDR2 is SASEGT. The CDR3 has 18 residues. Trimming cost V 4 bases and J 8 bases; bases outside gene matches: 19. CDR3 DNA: TGTGCCAGCAGTGGGATCCTGTCAGGAGCGGGAGTTCTCCATGAGCAGTTCTTC. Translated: CASSGILSGAGVLHEQFF.

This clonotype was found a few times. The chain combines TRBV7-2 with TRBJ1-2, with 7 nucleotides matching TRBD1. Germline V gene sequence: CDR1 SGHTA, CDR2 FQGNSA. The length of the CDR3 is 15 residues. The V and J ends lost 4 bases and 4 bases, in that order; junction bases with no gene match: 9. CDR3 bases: TGTGCCAGCAGCTCCCGACAGGGTTTGGGCTATGGCTACACCTTC. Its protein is CASSSRQGLGYGYTF.

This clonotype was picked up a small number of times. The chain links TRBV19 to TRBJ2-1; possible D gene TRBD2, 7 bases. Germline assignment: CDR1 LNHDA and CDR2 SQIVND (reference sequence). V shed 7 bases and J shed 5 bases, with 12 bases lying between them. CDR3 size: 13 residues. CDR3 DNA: TGTGCCAGTAACGAGCGGGACAACAATGAGCAGTTCTTC. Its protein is CASNERDNNEQFF.

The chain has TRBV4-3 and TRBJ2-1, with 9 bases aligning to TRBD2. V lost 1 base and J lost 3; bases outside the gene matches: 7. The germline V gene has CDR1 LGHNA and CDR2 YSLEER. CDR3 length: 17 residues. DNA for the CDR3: TGCGCCAGCAGCCAAGTCACTACTAGCGGGTACTACAATGAGCAGTTCTTC. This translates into CASSQVTTSGYYNEQFF.

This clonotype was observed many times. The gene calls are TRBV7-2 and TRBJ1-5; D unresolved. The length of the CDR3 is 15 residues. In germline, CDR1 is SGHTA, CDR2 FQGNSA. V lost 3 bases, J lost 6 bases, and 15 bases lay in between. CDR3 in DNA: TGTGCCAGCAGCTTGGGCAGTGCCTCTCTTCAGCCCCAGCATTTT. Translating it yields CASSLGSASLQPQHF.

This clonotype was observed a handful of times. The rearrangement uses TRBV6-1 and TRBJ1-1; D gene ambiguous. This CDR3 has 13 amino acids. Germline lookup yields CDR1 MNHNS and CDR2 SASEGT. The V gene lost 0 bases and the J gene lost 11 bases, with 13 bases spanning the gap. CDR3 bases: TGTGCCAGCAGTGAAGCGGGGTTCGGCGACGCTTTCTTT. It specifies CASSEAGFGDAFF.

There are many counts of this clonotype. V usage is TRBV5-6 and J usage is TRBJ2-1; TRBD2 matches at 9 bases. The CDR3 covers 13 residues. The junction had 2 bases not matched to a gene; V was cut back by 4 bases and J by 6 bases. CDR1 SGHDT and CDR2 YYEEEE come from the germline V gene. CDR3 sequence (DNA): TGTGCCAGCAGCGGGACTAGCTTCAATGAGCAGTTCTTC. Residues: CASSGTSFNEQFF. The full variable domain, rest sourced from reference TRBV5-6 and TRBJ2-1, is DAGVTQSPTHLIKTRGQQVTLRCSPKSGHDTVSWYQQALGQGPQFIFQYYEEEERQRGNFPDRFSGHQFPNYSSELNVNALLLGDSALYLCASSGTSFNEQFFGPGTRLTVL.

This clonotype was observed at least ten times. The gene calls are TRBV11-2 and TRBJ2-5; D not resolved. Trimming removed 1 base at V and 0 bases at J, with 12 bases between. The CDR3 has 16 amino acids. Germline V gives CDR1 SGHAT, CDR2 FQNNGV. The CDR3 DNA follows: TGTGCCAGCAGCTTAGTTAGGCCCCCTTACCAAGAGACCCAGTACTTC. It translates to CASSLVRPPYQETQYF.

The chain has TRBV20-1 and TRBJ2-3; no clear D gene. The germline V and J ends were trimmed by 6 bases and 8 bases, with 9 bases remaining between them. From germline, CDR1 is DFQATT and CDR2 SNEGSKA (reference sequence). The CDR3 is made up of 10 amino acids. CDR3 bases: TGCAGTGCCCCGTTGTCTACGCAGTATTTT. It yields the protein CSAPLSTQYF.

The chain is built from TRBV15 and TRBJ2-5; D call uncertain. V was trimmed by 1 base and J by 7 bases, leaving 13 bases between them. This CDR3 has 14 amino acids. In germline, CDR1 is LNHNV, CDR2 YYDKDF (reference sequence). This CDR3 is CATSRAAVGGTQYF. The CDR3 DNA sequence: TGTGCCACCAGCAGAGCGGCGGTGGGTGGGACCCAGTACTTC.

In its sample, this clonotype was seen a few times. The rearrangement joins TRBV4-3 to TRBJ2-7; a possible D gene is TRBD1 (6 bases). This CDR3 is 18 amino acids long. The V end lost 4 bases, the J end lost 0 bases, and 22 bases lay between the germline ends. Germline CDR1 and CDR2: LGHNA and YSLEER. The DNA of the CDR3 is TGCGCCAGCAGCCCTGGACAGCCAAAGCCAACTACCTCCTACGAGCAGTACTTC. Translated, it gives CASSPGQPKPTTSYEQYF.

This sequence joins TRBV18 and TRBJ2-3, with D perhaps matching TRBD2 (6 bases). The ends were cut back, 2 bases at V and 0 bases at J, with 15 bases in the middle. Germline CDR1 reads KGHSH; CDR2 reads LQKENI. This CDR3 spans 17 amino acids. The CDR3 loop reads CASSPLALATSTDTQYF. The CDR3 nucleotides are TGTGCCAGCTCACCATTAGCTCTAGCGACGAGCACAGATACGCAGTATTTT.

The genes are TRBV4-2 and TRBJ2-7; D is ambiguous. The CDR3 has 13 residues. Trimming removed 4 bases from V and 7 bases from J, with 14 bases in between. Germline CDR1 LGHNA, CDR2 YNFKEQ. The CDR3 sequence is CASSRPDSQEQYF. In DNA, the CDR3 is TGTGCCAGCAGCCGGCCCGACTCTCAAGAGCAGTACTTC.

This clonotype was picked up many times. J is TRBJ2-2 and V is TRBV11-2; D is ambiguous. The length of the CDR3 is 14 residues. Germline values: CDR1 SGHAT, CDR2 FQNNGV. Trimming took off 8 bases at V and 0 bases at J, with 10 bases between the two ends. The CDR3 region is CASGLRTNTGELFF. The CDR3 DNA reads TGTGCCAGCGGTCTGCGTACGAACACCGGGGAGCTGTTTTTT.

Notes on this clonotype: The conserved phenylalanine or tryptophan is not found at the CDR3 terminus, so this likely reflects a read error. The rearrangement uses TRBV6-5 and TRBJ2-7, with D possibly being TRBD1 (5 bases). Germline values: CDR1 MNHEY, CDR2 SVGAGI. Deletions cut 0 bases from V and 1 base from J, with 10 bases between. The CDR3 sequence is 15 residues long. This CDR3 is CASSYSSQGSYEQYL. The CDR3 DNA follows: TGTGCCAGCAGTTACTCCTCTCAGGGATCCTACGAGCAGTACTTG.